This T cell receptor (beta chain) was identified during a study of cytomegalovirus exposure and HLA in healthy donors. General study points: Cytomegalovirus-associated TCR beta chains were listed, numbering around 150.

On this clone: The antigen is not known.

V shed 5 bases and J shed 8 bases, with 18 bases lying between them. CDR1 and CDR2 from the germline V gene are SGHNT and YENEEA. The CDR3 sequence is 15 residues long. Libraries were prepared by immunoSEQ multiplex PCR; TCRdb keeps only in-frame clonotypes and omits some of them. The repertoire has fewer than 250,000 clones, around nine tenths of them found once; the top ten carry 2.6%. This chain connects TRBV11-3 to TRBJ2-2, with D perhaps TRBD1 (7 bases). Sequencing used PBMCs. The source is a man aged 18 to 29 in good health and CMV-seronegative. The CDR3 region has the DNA TGTGCCAGCAGCCACTCCTACCAGGGGGGTGGGGAGCTGTTTTTT. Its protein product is CASSHSYQGGGELFF.